A single T cell receptor beta chain is shown here with its context. Its antigen remains unknown. These data originate in a study of T-cell memory formation after mild COVID-19. At the level of the study: Largely donor-specific sequence clusters came from a couple of donors.

General study results and limits: Day 15 to 85 contracting clones showed balanced CD4/CD8; later expanders leaned CD4+. Pre-infection memory contained some responding clones, which suggested that cross-reactive memory had joined.

With constant-segment primers, 5'RACE yielded cDNA libraries of TCR alpha and TCR beta that carried sample barcodes and UMIs. Each CDR3 protein is one row after TCRdb ran MiXCR on the 5' RACE reads. In the table there are 390,000 or so distinct CDR3 sequences, about 17% of which are singletons. The CDR3 is 15 residues long. The germline V gene encodes CDR1 MNHEY and CDR2 SVGAGI. The junction had 6 bases not matched to a gene; V was cut back by 4 bases and J by 8 bases. The specimen sequenced was PBMCs or a T cell subset sorted from them (not recorded which). This TCR was sampled from a man aged 18 to 35 who had mild COVID-19 (a few samples of this study predate the infection). Cell type and time point are not known. The V call is TRBV6-5, the J call TRBJ1-6; 9 positions agree with TRBD1. CDR3 nucleotides: TGTGCCAGCAGTTTCTACAGGGGGCGCGATTCACCCCTCCACTTT. Amino acids: CASSFYRGRDSPLHF.